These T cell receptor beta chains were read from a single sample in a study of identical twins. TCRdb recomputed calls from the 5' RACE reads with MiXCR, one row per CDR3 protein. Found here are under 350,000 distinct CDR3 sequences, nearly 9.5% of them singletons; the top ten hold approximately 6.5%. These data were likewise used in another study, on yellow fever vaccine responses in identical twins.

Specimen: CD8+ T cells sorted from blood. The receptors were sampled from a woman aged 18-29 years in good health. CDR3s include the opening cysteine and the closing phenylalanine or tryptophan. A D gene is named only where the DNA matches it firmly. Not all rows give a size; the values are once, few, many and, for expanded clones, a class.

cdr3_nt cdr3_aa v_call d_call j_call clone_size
TGTGCCAGCAGCCCCGGGACTAGGGGCGGCGAGCAGTACTTC CASSPGTRGGEQYF TRBV7-2 TRBD2 TRBJ2-7 -
TGTGCCAGCAGTTGGGCAGGAGGGGGTGGCGGGGAGCTGTTTTTT CASSWAGGGGGELFF TRBV27 - TRBJ2-2 many
TGTGCCAGCACCCCTGGGGGCTCCTACAATGAGCAGTTCTTC CASTPGGSYNEQFF TRBV7-2 - TRBJ2-1 few
TGCAGTGCCCCGACTAGCGGGGGGAGAGAGACCCAGTACTTC CSAPTSGGRETQYF TRBV20-1 TRBD2 TRBJ2-5 few
TGTGCCAGCAGTTACTCCAGGCGGCTGACGACCCCCTACGAGCAGTACTTC CASSYSRRLTTPYEQYF TRBV6-5 - TRBJ2-7 -
TGCGCCAGCAGCTTTTTCGGTAGTGGGAAAGAGACCCAGTACTTC CASSFFGSGKETQYF TRBV5-1 - TRBJ2-5 many
TGTGCCAGCAGCTTATTGGAGGGGTTAGATAATTCACCCCTCCACTTT CASSLLEGLDNSPLHF TRBV7-8 - TRBJ1-6 -
TGTGCCAGCAGCTTAGCAGGGACAGGGTCTTACGAGCAGTACTTC CASSLAGTGSYEQYF TRBV7-8 TRBD1 TRBJ2-7 -
TGTGCCAGCAGTCCCAAGCCGGGACTAGAAGCATATACGCAGTATTTT CASSPKPGLEAYTQYF TRBV12-3/TRBV12-4 TRBD2 TRBJ2-3 many
TGTGCCAGCAGCTTCGACAGCTCCTACGAGCAGTACTTC CASSFDSSYEQYF TRBV7-9 - TRBJ2-7 many
TGTGCCAGCAGCCTCCCCGGCACAGACCTTGCTTACCTCCAAGAGACCCAGTACTTC CASSLPGTDLAYLQETQYF TRBV3-1 - TRBJ2-5 few
TGCAGTGCTAGGCTTAGCGGGTCCTACGAGCAGTACTTC CSARLSGSYEQYF TRBV20-1 TRBD2 TRBJ2-7 many
TGTGCCAGCAGCTTAGGTCTAGCGGGAGCAGATCGGGACTACAATGAGCAGTTCTTC CASSLGLAGADRDYNEQFF TRBV11-1 TRBD2 TRBJ2-1 few
TGTGCCAGCAGCAATCCTGGCAGACAAGAGACCCAGTACTTC CASSNPGRQETQYF TRBV28 - TRBJ2-5 few
TGTGCCAGCAGGCGGACAGGGAGTTTTACTGAAGCTTTCTTT CASRRTGSFTEAFF TRBV12-3/TRBV12-4 TRBD1 TRBJ1-1 -
TGTGCCAGCAGTTCAGCTTGGGACGCTAGCAGAGGGGGCAACACCGGGGAGCTGTTTTTT CASSSAWDASRGGNTGELFF TRBV12-3/TRBV12-4 TRBD1 TRBJ2-2 -
TGTGCCAGCAAAGTGGACCGACCAACCGGGGAGCTGTTTTTT CASKVDRPTGELFF TRBV12-3/TRBV12-4 - TRBJ2-2 few
TGTGCCAGCAGCCCAAACCTAGCGGGGGACTACAATGAGCAGTTCTTC CASSPNLAGDYNEQFF TRBV7-8 TRBD2 TRBJ2-1 many
TGCAGTGCTACTAGCGAGTACAATGAGCAGTTCTTC CSATSEYNEQFF TRBV20-1 - TRBJ2-1 few
TGCGCCAGCAGCCAAGTAATTACAGATACGCAGTATTTT CASSQVITDTQYF TRBV4-1 - TRBJ2-3 many
TGTGCCAGCAGTTTCAACACCGGGGAGCTGTTTTTT CASSFNTGELFF TRBV6-5 - TRBJ2-2 many
TGTGCCACCTTTAGTCGTGAGCAGTTCTTC CATFSREQFF TRBV6-5 - TRBJ2-1 few
TGTGCCAGCAGCTTCGGCGGTCAAACGTACTTC CASSFGGQTYF TRBV5-6 - TRBJ2-5 many
TGTGCCAGCAGTCCAGGGTATAATGAAAAACTGTTTTTT CASSPGYNEKLFF TRBV7-6 - TRBJ1-4 -
TGTGCCAGCAGCTCGGGAGGGGTCACAGATACGCAGTATTTT CASSSGGVTDTQYF TRBV7-9 TRBD2 TRBJ2-3 few
TGTGCCAGCAGCCTGTTAGGGGGGGGGCCCCAGCATTTT CASSLLGGGPQHF TRBV7-2 - TRBJ1-5 -
TGTGCCAGCAGCTTAGACTGGTCCTACGAGCAGTACTTC CASSLDWSYEQYF TRBV7-2 - TRBJ2-7 many